This TCR beta chain was found in a study of breast tumors, draining lymph nodes, adjacent tissues. General study points: Tumors had less TCR diversity than lymph nodes, more than nontumor tissue. Findings are consistent with lymph node origin and intratumoral expansion of most tumor T cells. Compared with basal-like, luminal-like tumors shared significantly more repertoire with nontumor tissue.

TCRdb reprocessed the multiplex PCR reads via MiXCR and lists one record per CDR3 protein. The data contain roughly 80,000 distinct CDR3 sequences, approximately 19% of them seen just once; the ten biggest clones take up 2.4%. Breast cancer patients provided tissue from their axillary draining lymph nodes. This clonotype was observed a few times. Its cognate antigen is unknown. The CDR3 totals 19 residues. The V gene end was trimmed by 0 bases and the J gene end by 2 bases; junction bases not matched to a gene: 6. Per the germline V gene, CDR1 is MNHEY and CDR2 is SVGAGI. The receptor's source is a female donor with breast cancer. Some clones in this sample may be carry-over from other donors' samples. What was sequenced was axillary lymph node tissue. The chain has TRBV6-5 and TRBJ2-3; 15 nucleotides align to TRBD2. The CDR3 DNA reads TGTGCCAGCAGTTACTCTGCTTGGACTAGCGGGAGGGACACAGATACGCAGTATTTT. This encodes CASSYSAWTSGRDTDTQYF.